The next 4 T cell receptor beta chains were all read from a single sample in a study of T-cell reconstitution after alpha-beta-depleted transplantation in children. As it was prepared, the TCRbeta library received unique molecular identifiers. Using its own MiXCR run on the PCR reads, TCRdb lists one record per CDR3 protein. This table holds about 27,000 distinct CDR3 sequences, roughly a sixth found once. Sequencing used PBMCs, mostly from graft donor cells, obtained 60 days after TCRalphabeta/CD19-depleted stem cell transplant. The receptors here all came from a male patient aged 2-9 years who had a stem cell transplant for acute lymphoblastic leukemia, so the T cells may come from the graft donor.

This clonotype has only a few counts. The chain employs TRBV28 and TRBJ2-1; 10 bases are a match to TRBD2. CDR3 size: 15 residues. Germline CDR1 and CDR2: MDHEN and SYDVKM. The V gene end was trimmed by 8 bases and the J gene end by 4 bases; junction bases not matched to a gene: 8. The CDR3 nucleotides are TGTGCCAGCTGCGGACTAGCGGCAGTTTACAATGAGCAGTTCTTC. Protein sequence: CASCGLAAVYNEQFF.

This clonotype was seen at least ten times. The V gene is TRBV7-2, the J gene TRBJ1-2; the D is unclear. The CDR3 spans 15 residues. Trimming took off 1 base at V and 4 bases at J, with 13 bases between the two ends. In germline, CDR1 is SGHTA, CDR2 FQGNSA. CDR3 in DNA: TGTGCCAGCAGCTTAGACCCCTCGGCAGCCTATGGCTACACCTTC. Protein product: CASSLDPSAAYGYTF. Variable domain in full (rest from reference TRBV7-2 and TRBJ1-2): GAGVSQSPSNKVTEKGKDVELRCDPISGHTALYWYRQSLGQGLEFLIYFQGNSAPDKSGLPSDRFSAERTGGSVSTLTIQRTQQEDSAVYLCASSLDPSAAYGYTFGSGTRLTVV.

This clonotype was counted at least ten times. The chain combines TRBV20-1 with TRBJ1-5; the D gene is possibly TRBD1 (5 bases). Deletions cut 4 bases from V and 11 bases from J, with 18 bases between. The CDR3 is 13 residues long. CDR1 and CDR2 (germline): DFQATT, SNEGSKA (reference sequence). The CDR3 DNA follows: TGCAGTGCTACGAAGCAGGGTGGGGAGGCCCAGCATTTT. Its protein is CSATKQGGEAQHF.

This clonotype was seen at least ten times. The J gene is TRBJ1-3, the V gene TRBV12-3 or TRBV12-4, with D uncertain. The CDR3 has 16 amino acids. V lost 4 bases and J lost 2, with 15 bases in between. The CDR3 loop is CASSWIGRWAGNTIYF. As DNA, the CDR3 is TGTGCCAGCAGTTGGATAGGGAGATGGGCTGGAAACACCATATATTTT.